Listed below are T cell receptor beta chains from one sample, sequenced in a study of blood T cells in healthy people across ages. TCRdb analysed the 5' RACE reads with MiXCR anew, one entry per CDR3 protein. The sample yields hundreds of thousands of distinct CDR3 sequences, 20% to 25% seen once. Sequenced input: blood. The receptor set was obtained from a man in his sixties or seventies in good health. Each CDR3 is given with its conserved first and last residue. Each record gives: D gene, J gene, clone size, V gene, CDR3 protein, CDR3 DNA. The D gene is left open where the match is weak. Part of the rows lack a size; the others show once, few, many or a class for expanded clones.

NA	TRBJ2-5	NA	TRBV7-2	CASSLEAGPYQETQYF	TGTGCCAGCAGCTTAGAGGCCGGGCCTTACCAAGAGACCCAGTACTTC
NA	TRBJ1-4	few	TRBV5-1	CASSSWGTNEKLFF	TGCGCCAGCAGCTCGTGGGGAACTAATGAAAAACTGTTTTTT
TRBD2	TRBJ2-1	few	TRBV11-2	CASSFTPGLAGSEQFF	TGTGCCAGCAGCTTTACACCGGGACTAGCGGGATCTGAGCAGTTCTTC
NA	TRBJ2-1	few	TRBV12-3/TRBV12-4	CASSYRESSYNEQFF	TGTGCCAGCAGTTATCGGGAAAGCTCCTACAATGAGCAGTTCTTC
NA	TRBJ1-4	NA	TRBV27	CASSPRGVRRTNEKLFF	TGTGCCAGCAGTCCCCGGGGGGTAAGAAGGACTAATGAAAAACTGTTTTTT
TRBD2	TRBJ2-2	NA	TRBV5-1	CASSLGSSGSSTGELFF	TGCGCCAGCAGCTTGGGGTCTAGCGGGAGCAGCACCGGGGAGCTGTTTTTT
NA	TRBJ2-7	NA	TRBV7-2	CASSPYGTAYEQYF	TGTGCCAGCAGCCCCTATGGGACGGCCTACGAGCAGTACTTC
TRBD2	TRBJ2-1	many	TRBV28	CASSLLAGGLYNEQFF	TGTGCCAGCAGTTTATTGGCGGGAGGGCTGTACAATGAGCAGTTCTTC
NA	TRBJ2-1	NA	TRBV10-3	CAISDGVHANNEQFF	TGTGCCATCAGTGATGGAGTCCATGCCAACAATGAGCAGTTCTTC
NA	TRBJ2-3	NA	TRBV5-6	CASSLYRDLTDTQYF	TGTGCCAGCAGCTTATACCGGGACCTCACAGATACGCAGTATTTT